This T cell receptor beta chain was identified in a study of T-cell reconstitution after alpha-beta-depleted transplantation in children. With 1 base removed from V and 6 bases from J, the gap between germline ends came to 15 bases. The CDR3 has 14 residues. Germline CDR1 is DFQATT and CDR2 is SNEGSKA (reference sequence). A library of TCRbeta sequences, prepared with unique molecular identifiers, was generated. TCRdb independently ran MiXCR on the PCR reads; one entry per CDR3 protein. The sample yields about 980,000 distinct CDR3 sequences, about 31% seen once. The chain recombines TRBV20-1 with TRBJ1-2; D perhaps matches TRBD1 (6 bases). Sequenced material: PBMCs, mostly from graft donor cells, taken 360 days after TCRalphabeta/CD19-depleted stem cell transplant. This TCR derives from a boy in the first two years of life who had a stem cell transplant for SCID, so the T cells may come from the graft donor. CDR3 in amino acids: CSARAVGRGDGYTF. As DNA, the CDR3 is TGCAGTGCTAGAGCGGTCGGCAGGGGCGATGGCTACACCTTC.